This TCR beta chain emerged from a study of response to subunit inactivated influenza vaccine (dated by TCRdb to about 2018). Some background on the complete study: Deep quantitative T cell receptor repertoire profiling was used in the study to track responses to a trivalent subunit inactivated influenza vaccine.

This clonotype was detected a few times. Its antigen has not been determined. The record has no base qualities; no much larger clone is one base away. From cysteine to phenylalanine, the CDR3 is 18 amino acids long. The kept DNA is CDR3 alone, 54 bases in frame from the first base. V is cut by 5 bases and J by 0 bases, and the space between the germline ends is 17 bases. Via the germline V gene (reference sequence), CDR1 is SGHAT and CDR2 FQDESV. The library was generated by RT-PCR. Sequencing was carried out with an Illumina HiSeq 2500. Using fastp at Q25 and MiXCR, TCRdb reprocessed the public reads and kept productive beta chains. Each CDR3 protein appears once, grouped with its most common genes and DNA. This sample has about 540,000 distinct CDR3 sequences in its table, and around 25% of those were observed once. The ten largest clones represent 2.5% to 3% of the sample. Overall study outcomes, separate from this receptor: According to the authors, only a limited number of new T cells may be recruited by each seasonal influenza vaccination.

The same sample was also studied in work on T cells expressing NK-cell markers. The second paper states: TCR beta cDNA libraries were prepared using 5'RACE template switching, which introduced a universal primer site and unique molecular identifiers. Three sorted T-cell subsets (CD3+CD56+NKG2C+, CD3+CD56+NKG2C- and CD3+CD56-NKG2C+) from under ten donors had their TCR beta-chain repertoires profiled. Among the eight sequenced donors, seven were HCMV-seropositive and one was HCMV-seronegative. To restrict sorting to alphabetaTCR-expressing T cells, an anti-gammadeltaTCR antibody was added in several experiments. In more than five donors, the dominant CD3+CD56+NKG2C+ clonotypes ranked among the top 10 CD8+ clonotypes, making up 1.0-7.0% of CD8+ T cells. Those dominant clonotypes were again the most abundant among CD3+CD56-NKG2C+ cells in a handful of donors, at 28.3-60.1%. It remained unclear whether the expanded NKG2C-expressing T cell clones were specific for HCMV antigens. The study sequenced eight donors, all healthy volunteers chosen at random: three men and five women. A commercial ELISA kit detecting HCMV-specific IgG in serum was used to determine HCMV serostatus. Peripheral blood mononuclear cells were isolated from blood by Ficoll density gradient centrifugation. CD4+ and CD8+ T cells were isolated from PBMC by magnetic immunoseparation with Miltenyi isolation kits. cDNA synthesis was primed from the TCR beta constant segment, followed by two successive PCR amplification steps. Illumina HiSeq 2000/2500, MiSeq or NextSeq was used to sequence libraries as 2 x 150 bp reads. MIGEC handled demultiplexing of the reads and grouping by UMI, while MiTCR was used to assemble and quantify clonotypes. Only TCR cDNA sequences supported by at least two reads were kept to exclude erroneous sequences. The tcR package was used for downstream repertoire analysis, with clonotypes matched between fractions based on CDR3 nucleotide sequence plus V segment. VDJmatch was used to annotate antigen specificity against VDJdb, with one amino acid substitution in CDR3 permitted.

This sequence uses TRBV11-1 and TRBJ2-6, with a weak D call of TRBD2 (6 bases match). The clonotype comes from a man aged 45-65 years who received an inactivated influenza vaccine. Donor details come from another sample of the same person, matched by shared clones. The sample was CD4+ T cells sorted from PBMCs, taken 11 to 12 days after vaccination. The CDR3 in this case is CASSRGGTSRSGANVLTF. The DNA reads TGTGCCAGCAGCCGTGGGGGGACTTCGCGCTCTGGGGCCAACGTCCTGACTTTC.